This TCR beta chain was captured in a study of T cell changes during pregnancy in multiple sclerosis. This clone came up a few times. This CDR3 is built from 14 residues. The germline V gene has CDR1 SGHRS and CDR2 YFSETQ. V lost 6 bases and J 1 base, leaving 13 bases between the germline ends. The protocol was immunoSEQ multiplex PCR, while the TCRdb copy is restricted to in-frame clones and leaves out a portion. The repertoire consists of about 24,000 clones, with around nine tenths occurring once and the leading ten covering around 0.97%. This receptor was identified in a female donor in good health, enrolled as a control in a pregnancy study. This chain links TRBV5-1 with TRBJ1-1, with a tentative D call TRBD1 (5 bases). The sequencing here drew on CD4+ T cells from peripheral blood mononuclear cells, taken in the second trimester of pregnancy. The chain's CDR3 is CASTTYGQNTEAFF. Written as DNA, the CDR3 is TGCGCCAGCACAACCTACGGACAGAACACTGAAGCTTTCTTT.